The 12 T cell receptor beta chains presented below share a single source sample, sequenced in a study of beta chain features in type 1 diabetes. The isolated RNA, all of it, was reverse transcribed, so expressed TCRB transcripts were what got sequenced. TCRdb's copy holds only in-frame clones and misses some; the assay was immunoSEQ multiplex PCR. Of tens of thousands of clones listed, roughly 30% were seen once; the top ten hold approximately 0.45%. What was sequenced was stem cell memory CD4+ T cells from blood. These receptors all stem from a young woman in good health.

The J gene is TRBJ2-1, the V gene TRBV6-1, with D perhaps TRBD1 (7 bases). The CDR3 covers 12 residues. Deletions cut 7 bases from V and 6 bases from J, with 10 bases between. CDR1 and CDR2 (germline): MNHNS, SASEGT. Here the CDR3 DNA reads TGTGCCAGCACAGGGGGGATCAATGAGCAGTTCTTC. Its translation: CASTGGINEQFF.

The chain joins TRBV4-2 to TRBJ2-1, with D maybe TRBD1 (6 bases). The CDR3 is 14 residues long. Germline CDR1 and CDR2: LGHNA and YNFKEQ. The V and J ends lost 1 base and 4 bases respectively, with 8 bases between them. The CDR3: CASSQGDTYNEQFF. The CDR3 nucleotides are TGTGCCAGCAGCCAAGGGGACACTTACAATGAGCAGTTCTTC.

The chain uses TRBV5-1 and TRBJ2-7, with TRBD2 matching over 16 bases. The CDR3 length is 18 residues. Germline assignment: CDR1 SGHRS and CDR2 YFSETQ. Unmatched junction bases numbered 11, after V lost 2 bases and J lost 6 bases. CDR3: CASSFSGGLAGGPSEQYF. CDR3 nucleotides: TGCGCCAGCAGCTTCTCGGGGGGACTAGCGGGGGGGCCGAGCGAGCAGTACTTC.

The chain couples TRBV6-1 to TRBJ2-3; TRBD2 matches 9 bases. CDR1 and CDR2 from the germline V gene are MNHNS and SASEGT. Trimming took 4 bases from V and 3 from J; bases not matched to a gene: 5. This CDR3 comprises 15 residues. CDR3 protein: CASSGGAGGTDTQYF. DNA of the CDR3: TGTGCCAGCAGTGGGGGAGCGGGAGGAACAGATACGCAGTATTTT.

The chain carries TRBV6-1 and TRBJ2-7; possibly TRBD1 for D (5 bases). This CDR3 has 15 amino acids. V lost 4 bases and J 0 bases, leaving 13 bases between the germline ends. Germline CDR1 MNHNS, CDR2 SASEGT. CDR3: CASSALTASSYEQYF. Written as DNA, the CDR3 is TGTGCCAGCAGTGCACTGACAGCCAGCTCCTACGAGCAGTACTTC.

This sequence joins TRBV4-2 and TRBJ2-3; 10 bases are shared with TRBD2. CDR1 and CDR2 (germline): LGHNA, YNFKEQ. V trimming: 0 bases; J trimming: 2 bases; junction bases outside the gene matches: 8. The CDR3 contains 18 residues. The CDR3 here is CASSQDQRTSGFTDTQYF. CDR3 bases: TGTGCCAGCAGCCAAGATCAAAGGACTAGCGGTTTCACAGATACGCAGTATTTT.

The chain joins TRBV10-3 to TRBJ2-3, with D maybe TRBD1 (6 bases). This CDR3 contains 14 residues. Per the germline V gene, CDR1 is ENHRY and CDR2 is SYGVKD. Between the trimmed V and J ends, which lost 6 bases and 1 base, there was a span of 11 bases. The CDR3 DNA follows: TGTGCCATCAGCCGACAGGACCGCACAGATACGCAGTATTTT. Translation gives CAISRQDRTDTQYF.

This chain connects TRBV4-1 to TRBJ2-5; TRBD1 is a possible D gene (5 bases). The J call is in doubt because the DNA end fits TRBJ2-7 better. The CDR3 loop spans 14 amino acids. Germline V gives CDR1 MGHRA, CDR2 YSYEKL. CDR3: CASDHWGSYYEQYF. The DNA for the CDR3 is TGCGCCAGCGACCATTGGGGCAGTTACTACGAGCAGTACTTC.

CDR3 sequence reads: CASTSWRNEKLFF. As DNA, the CDR3 is TGTGCCAGCACCTCCTGGCGGAATGAAAAACTGTTTTTT. This rearrangement joins TRBV2 to TRBJ1-4; D is unresolved. This CDR3 region has 13 residues. V dropped 7 bases and J dropped 5 bases, with 11 bases sitting between them. Germline CDR1 and CDR2: SNHLY and FYNNEI.

The V gene is TRBV30, the J gene TRBJ2-7; TRBD1 matches at 7 bases. The CDR3 contains 16 residues. V trimming: 4 bases; J trimming: 2 bases; junction bases outside the gene matches: 14. Germline values: CDR1 GTSNPN, CDR2 SVGIG (reference sequence). For the CDR3, the DNA is TGTGCCTGGAAGCACTCCACAGGGGCGCTACCCTACGAGCAGTACTTC. Translated: CAWKHSTGALPYEQYF.

This chain joins TRBV6-5 and TRBJ2-2; TRBD2 might be the D (5 bases). The germline V gene has CDR1 MNHEY and CDR2 SVGAGI. Trimming stripped 6 bases from V and 0 bases from J, with 5 bases between. This CDR3 spans 13 amino acids. Here the CDR3 reads CASSGANTGELFF. CDR3 coding DNA: TGTGCCAGCAGCGGGGCGAACACCGGGGAGCTGTTTTTT.

This clone has a handful of counts. The V gene is TRBV4-1, the J gene TRBJ2-5; no clear D. This CDR3 contains 13 residues. Germline V CDR1 and CDR2: MGHRA, YSYEKL. V lost 2 bases and J lost 5, with 9 bases in between. In nucleotides, the CDR3 is TGCGCCAGCAGCCAAATGGCAGGCGAGACCCAGTACTTC. The encoded protein is CASSQMAGETQYF.